The 22 T cell receptor beta chains below were found in one sample sequenced in a study of cytomegalovirus exposure and HLA in healthy donors. Assay: immunoSEQ multiplex PCR; the TCRdb copy retains only in-frame clones and omits some. The table records fewer than 150,000 clones, approximately 91% of them present only once. Sequencing was done on a sample of PBMCs. These receptor sequences come from a man between 18 and 35 years old in good health and CMV-seropositive.

The gene calls are TRBV5-6 and TRBJ2-7, with D perhaps matching TRBD2 (5 bases). The ends were cut back, 3 bases at V and 3 bases at J, with 16 bases in the middle. The CDR3 loop spans 15 amino acids. The germline gives CDR1 SGHDT, CDR2 YYEEEE. The CDR3 sequence: CASSSPRGSYYEQYF. In nucleotides, the CDR3 is TGTGCCAGCAGCTCACCGCGAGGGTCATACTACGAGCAGTACTTC.

This sequence joins TRBV5-1 and TRBJ2-3; 10 nucleotides line up with TRBD1. Germline values: CDR1 SGHRS, CDR2 YFSETQ. The ends lost 1 base at V and 2 bases at J; junction bases unmatched: 4. The CDR3 consists of 16 residues. Here the CDR3 reads CASSLTDRGLTDTQYF. CDR3 nucleotides: TGCGCCAGCAGCTTGACCGACAGGGGGCTCACAGATACGCAGTATTTT. Variable domain in full (rest from reference TRBV5-1 and TRBJ2-3): KAGVTQTPRYLIKTRGQQVTLSCSPISGHRSVSWYQQTPGQGLQFLFEYFSETQRNKGNFPGRFSGRQFSNSRSEMNVSTLELGDSALYLCASSLTDRGLTDTQYFGPGTRLTVL.

This chain connects TRBV6-6 to TRBJ1-5; D gene unclear. Germline CDR1 and CDR2: MNHNY and SVGAGI (reference sequence). Trimming shortened V by 2 bases and J by 4 bases, and 3 bases separated the two germline ends. CDR3 size: 12 residues. CDR3 bases: TGTGCCAGCAGTTACCAGAATCAGCCCCAGCATTTT. This codes for CASSYQNQPQHF.

The chain recombines TRBV6-5 with TRBJ2-3; no clear D. V gave up 4 bases and J gave up 2 bases, with 13 bases separating them. This CDR3 spans 15 amino acids. Germline CDR1 and CDR2: MNHEY and SVGAGI. The CDR3 loop reads CASSWRRTDTDTQYF. The CDR3 DNA is TGTGCCAGCAGTTGGAGAAGAACTGACACAGATACGCAGTATTTT.

This clone showed up just a few times. This rearrangement joins TRBV20-1 to TRBJ1-2, with TRBD1 matching over 7 bases. Germline V gives CDR1 DFQATT, CDR2 SNEGSKA (reference sequence). The CDR3 spans 11 residues. V shed 6 bases, J shed 6 bases, and the junction held 4 bases outside the gene matches. The CDR3 DNA is TGCAGTGCCGAGGGGGCGCATGGCTACACCTTC. The encoded protein is CSAEGAHGYTF.

The V call is TRBV6-1, the J call TRBJ1-5, with a possible D match to TRBD1 (6 bases). This CDR3 has 16 amino acids. Trimming pared 3 bases from V and 1 base from J, leaving 13 bases between. Germline V CDR1 and CDR2: MNHNS, SASEGT. For the CDR3, the DNA is TGTGCCAGCAGTGATAGGGGGGGGAAGAGCAATCAGCCCCAGCATTTT. It encodes CASSDRGGKSNQPQHF.

The chain combines TRBV4-1 with TRBJ1-1, with D hard to call. The V end lost 3 bases, the J end lost 1 base, and 9 bases lay between the germline ends. This CDR3 has 14 amino acids. Germline V gene data show CDR1 as MGHRA and CDR2 as YSYEKL. CDR3 bases: TGCGCCAGCAGCCACCCCCCCCGGAACACTGAAGCTTTCTTT. Translation: CASSHPPRNTEAFF.

The V and J genes are TRBV28 and TRBJ2-7, with TRBD1 identical over 9 bases. The CDR3 length is 15 residues. Trimming at V came to 6 bases and at J to 2 bases, leaving 8 bases not matched to a gene. Germline loops: CDR1 MDHEN, CDR2 SYDVKM. CDR3 sequence reads: CASSLGTGSPYEQYF. The CDR3 coding sequence is TGTGCCAGCAGCCTAGGGACAGGGTCCCCCTACGAGCAGTACTTC.

This chain links TRBV6-5 with TRBJ1-1; D possibly corresponds to TRBD1 (6 bases). Trimming took off 6 bases at V and 8 bases at J, with 19 bases between the two ends. This CDR3 has 14 residues. Germline lookup yields CDR1 MNHEY and CDR2 SVGAGI. The CDR3 spells CASRTAGGAPEAFF. The CDR3 DNA reads as TGTGCCAGCAGAACCGCGGGGGGGGCGCCCGAAGCTTTCTTT.

This clone was seen more than once but under ten times. The rearrangement links TRBV11-2 to TRBJ2-7, with D possibly matching TRBD2 (6 bases). In germline, CDR1 is SGHAT, CDR2 FQNNGV. The CDR3 is 14 amino acids. The V and J ends lost 0 bases and 2 bases respectively, with 8 bases between them. CDR3 in DNA: TGTGCCAGCAGCTTAGACGGGGGACCCTACGAGCAGTACTTC. Amino acids: CASSLDGGPYEQYF.

The chain carries TRBV27 and TRBJ2-7; TRBD1 might be the D (6 bases). The length of the CDR3 is 12 residues. Germline loops: CDR1 MNHEY, CDR2 SMNVEV (reference sequence). V was cut by 7 bases and J by 1 base, with 8 bases left in between. The CDR3 loop is CASTDRSYEQYF. The CDR3 DNA is TGTGCCAGCACTGACAGGTCCTACGAGCAGTACTTC.

CDR3 coding DNA: TGTGCCATCAGTGAGTCACCTCGGGACAGAAGGGCGGAGACCCAGTACTTC. It translates to CAISESPRDRRAETQYF. The rearrangement links TRBV10-3 to TRBJ2-5; 7 bases map to TRBD1. V lost 0 bases, J lost 5 bases, and 12 bases stayed unmatched. The germline CDR1 and CDR2 sequences are ENHRY and SYGVKD. The CDR3 has 17 residues.

The CDR3: CASSLAGQAEAFF. The CDR3 nucleotides are TGTGCCAGCAGCTTAGCGGGACAAGCTGAAGCTTTCTTT. J is TRBJ1-1 and V is TRBV7-8; D is possibly TRBD1 (6 bases). Trimming removed 0 bases from V and 6 bases from J, with 8 bases in between. The CDR3 runs to 13 residues. From germline, CDR1 is SGHVS and CDR2 FQNEAQ.

The genes are TRBV28 and TRBJ2-7; D possibly corresponds to TRBD1 (5 bases). The CDR3 length is 12 residues. CDR1 and CDR2 from the germline V gene are MDHEN and SYDVKM. Trimming took 2 bases from V and 4 from J, leaving 6 bases between them. The CDR3 region is CASSLKGYEQYF. The CDR3 DNA sequence: TGTGCCAGCAGTTTAAAGGGGTACGAGCAGTACTTC.

This chain uses TRBV2 with TRBJ1-5; 8 nucleotides line up with TRBD1. Germline V gives CDR1 SNHLY, CDR2 FYNNEI. The J segment lost 2 bases and the V segment lost 4 bases, leaving 4 bases of the junction unmatched. The CDR3 covers 15 residues. The CDR3 sequence is CASSAGGMGNQPQHF. The CDR3 DNA reads TGTGCCAGCAGTGCAGGGGGCATGGGCAATCAGCCCCAGCATTTT.

This chain connects TRBV19 to TRBJ2-3; 7 nucleotides agree with TRBD2. The germline V gene encodes CDR1 LNHDA and CDR2 SQIVND (reference sequence). V lost 7 bases and J lost 0; bases outside the gene matches: 7. The CDR3 contains 15 residues. CDR3 loop: CASTEGLTSTDTQYF. The CDR3 DNA follows: TGTGCCAGTACCGAGGGACTAACAAGCACAGATACGCAGTATTTT.

This rearrangement joins TRBV4-3 to TRBJ2-3, with 8 bases that match TRBD2. The CDR3 length is 19 residues. V gave up 7 bases and J gave up 5 bases; unmatched junction bases: 23. Germline V CDR1 and CDR2: LGHNA, YSLEER. Here the CDR3 reads CASTRYPPSSGHSGDTQYF. The CDR3 bases are TGCGCCAGCACCCGATACCCCCCTTCTAGCGGGCACTCAGGAGATACGCAGTATTTT.

The V call is TRBV6-4, the J call TRBJ2-6; the D is unclear. Germline V gene lookup returns CDR1 MRHNA and CDR2 SNTAGT. The V gene lost 0 bases and the J gene lost 1 base, with 4 bases spanning the gap. CDR3 length equals 15 residues. The CDR3 DNA reads as TGTGCCAGCAGTGACTCCCAGTCTGGGGCCAACGTCCTGACTTTC. It specifies CASSDSQSGANVLTF.

As DNA, the CDR3 is TGTGCCAGTAGTTGGGACAACCGGAACACTGAAGCTTTCTTT. Translating gives CASSWDNRNTEAFF. The rearrangement uses TRBV19 and TRBJ1-1, with D perhaps TRBD1 (6 bases). Germline CDR1 LNHDA, CDR2 SQIVND (reference sequence). The CDR3 spans 14 residues. V lost 5 bases to trimming and J lost 1 base, with 11 bases between them.

The CDR3 DNA reads TGTGCCAGCAGCCGGTGGGGGGGGCCGGATGAGCAGTTCTTC. This encodes CASSRWGGPDEQFF. V is TRBV7-6 and J is TRBJ2-1, with TRBD2 as a possible D gene (7 bases). V was clipped by 5 bases and J by 8 bases, with 16 bases between them. Germline V CDR1 and CDR2: SGHVS, FNYEAQ. CDR3 length equals 14 residues.

There are a few counts of this clone. The rearrangement links TRBV28 to TRBJ1-2; D remains unclear. The CDR3 length is 13 residues. The germline V gene has CDR1 MDHEN and CDR2 SYDVKM. The V and J ends lost 5 bases and 6 bases respectively, with 13 bases between them. For the CDR3, the DNA is TGTGCCAGCAGTGAAGTTCGGGAGGATGGCTACACCTTC. Translated: CASSEVREDGYTF.

The genes are TRBV28 and TRBJ2-5; maybe TRBD1 (6 bases). This CDR3 has 15 amino acids. The germline V and J ends were trimmed by 5 bases and 1 base, with 14 bases remaining between them. Germline assignment: CDR1 MDHEN and CDR2 SYDVKM. This CDR3 is CASSITGLLQETQYF. The CDR3 DNA follows: TGTGCCAGCAGTATTACAGGGTTGCTCCAAGAGACCCAGTACTTC.